This TCR beta chain stems from a study of T cells in Graves' hyperthyroidism and ophthalmopathy. Study-level findings and limits: Most expanded thyroid clonotypes above 0.001 recurred in blood.

The CDR3 extends over 16 amino acids. Germline CDR1 is MNHEY and CDR2 is SVGEGT. Trimming removed 2 bases at V and 0 bases at J, with 11 bases between. In regard to this clonotype: Its antigen is undetermined.

Based on clinical symptoms, serum thyroxine and TRAb, thyroid ultrasound and orbital computed tomography, diagnoses were reached. Regions amplified from RNA transcripts were the TCR beta CDR3 regions. The HTBI primer set was used in a first-round RT-PCR of the TCR CDR3. A single record per CDR3 protein comes from TCRdb applying MiXCR to the multiplex PCR reads. The sample includes 700,000 or so distinct CDR3 sequences, more than 14% of them seen just once. The chain employs TRBV6-2 or TRBV6-3 and TRBJ2-1; weak D call: TRBD1 (6 bases). This TCR was recovered from a woman aged 45-65 years with Graves' ophthalmopathy. Sequenced material: blood. CDR3 nucleotides: TGTGCCAGCAGTTACCCGAAGGGGGTCTCCTACAATGAGCAGTTCTTC. This gives the protein CASSYPKGVSYNEQFF.